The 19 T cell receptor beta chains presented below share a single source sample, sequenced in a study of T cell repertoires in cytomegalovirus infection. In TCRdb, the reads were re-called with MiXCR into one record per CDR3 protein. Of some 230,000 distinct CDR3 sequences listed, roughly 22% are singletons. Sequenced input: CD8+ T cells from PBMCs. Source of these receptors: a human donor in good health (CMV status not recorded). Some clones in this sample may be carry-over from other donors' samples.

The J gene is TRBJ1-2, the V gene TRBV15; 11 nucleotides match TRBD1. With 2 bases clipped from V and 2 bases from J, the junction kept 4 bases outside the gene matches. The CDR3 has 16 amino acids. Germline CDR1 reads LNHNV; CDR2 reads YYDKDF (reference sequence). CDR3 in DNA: TGTGCCACCAGCAGATCAAGGACAGGGGGCAACTATGGCTACACCTTC. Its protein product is CATSRSRTGGNYGYTF.

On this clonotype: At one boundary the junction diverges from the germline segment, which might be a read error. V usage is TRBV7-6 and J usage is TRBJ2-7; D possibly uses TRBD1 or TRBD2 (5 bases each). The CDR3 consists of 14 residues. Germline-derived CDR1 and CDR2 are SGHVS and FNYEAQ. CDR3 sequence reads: CASRLAGSSYEQYF. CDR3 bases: TGTGCCAGCAGATTAGCAGGGAGCTCCTACGAGCAGTACTTC.

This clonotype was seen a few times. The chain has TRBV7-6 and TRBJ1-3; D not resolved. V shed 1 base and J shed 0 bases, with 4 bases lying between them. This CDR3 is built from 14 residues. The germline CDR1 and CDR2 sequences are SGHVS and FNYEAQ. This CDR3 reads CASSLVDSGNTIYF. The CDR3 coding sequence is TGTGCCAGCAGCTTAGTTGACTCTGGAAACACCATATATTTT.

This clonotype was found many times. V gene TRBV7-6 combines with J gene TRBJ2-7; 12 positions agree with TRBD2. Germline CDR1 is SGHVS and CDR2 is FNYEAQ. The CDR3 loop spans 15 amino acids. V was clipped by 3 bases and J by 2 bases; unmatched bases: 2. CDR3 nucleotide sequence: TGTGCCAGCAGCTTTGCTAGCGGGGGGGCCTACGAGCAGTACTTC. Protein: CASSFASGGAYEQYF.

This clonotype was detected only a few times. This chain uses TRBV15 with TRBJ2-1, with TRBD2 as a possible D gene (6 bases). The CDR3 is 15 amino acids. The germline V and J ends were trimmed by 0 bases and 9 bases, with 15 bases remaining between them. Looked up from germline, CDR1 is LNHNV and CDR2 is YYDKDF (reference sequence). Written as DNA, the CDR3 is TGTGCCACCAGCAGAGATCCTAGCGTCGGGACTGAGCAGTTCTTC. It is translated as CATSRDPSVGTEQFF.

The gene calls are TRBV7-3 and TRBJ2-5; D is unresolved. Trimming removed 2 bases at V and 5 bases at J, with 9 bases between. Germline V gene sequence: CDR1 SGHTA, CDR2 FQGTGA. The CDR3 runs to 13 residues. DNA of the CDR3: TGTGCCAGCAGCTTATGGGTAGGGGAGACCCAGTACTTC. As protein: CASSLWVGETQYF. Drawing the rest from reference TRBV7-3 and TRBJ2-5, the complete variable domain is GAGVSQTPSNKVTEKGKYVELRCDPISGHTALYWYRQSLGQGPEFLIYFQGTGAADDSGLPNDRFFAVRPEGSVSTLKIQRTERGDSAVYLCASSLWVGETQYFGPGTRLLVL.

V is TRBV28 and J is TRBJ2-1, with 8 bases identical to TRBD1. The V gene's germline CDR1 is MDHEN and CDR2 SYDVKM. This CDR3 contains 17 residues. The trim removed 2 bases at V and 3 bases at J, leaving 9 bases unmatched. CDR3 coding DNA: TGTGCCAGCAGTTTACGGGTGCGGACAGGGCTCTACAATGAGCAGTTCTTC. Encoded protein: CASSLRVRTGLYNEQFF.

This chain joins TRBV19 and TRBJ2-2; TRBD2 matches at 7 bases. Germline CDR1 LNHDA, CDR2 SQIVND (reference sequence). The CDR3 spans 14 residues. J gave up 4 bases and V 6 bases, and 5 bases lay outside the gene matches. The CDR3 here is CASSPWEGTGELFF. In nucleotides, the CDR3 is TGTGCCAGTAGCCCCTGGGAGGGCACCGGGGAGCTGTTTTTT.

DNA of the CDR3: TGTGCCAGCAGTCAACTAGCGGGGGGGCCCCTCGCAGATACGCAGTATTTT. It translates to CASSQLAGGPLADTQYF. The V call is TRBV7-6, the J call TRBJ2-3; 13 nucleotides line up with TRBD2. From germline, CDR1 is SGHVS and CDR2 FNYEAQ. This CDR3 spans 17 amino acids. J lost 4 bases, V lost 6 bases, and 10 bases had no gene match.

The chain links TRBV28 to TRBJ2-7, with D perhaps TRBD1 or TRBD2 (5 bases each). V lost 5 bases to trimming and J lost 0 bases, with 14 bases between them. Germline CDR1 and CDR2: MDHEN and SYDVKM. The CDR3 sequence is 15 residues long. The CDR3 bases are TGTGCCAGCAGTACGAGACGGGGCAGCTCCTACGAGCAGTACTTC. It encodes CASSTRRGSSYEQYF. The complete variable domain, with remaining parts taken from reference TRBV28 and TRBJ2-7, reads DVKVTQSSRYLVKRTGEKVFLECVQDMDHENMFWYRQDPGLGLRLIYFSYDVKMKEKGDIPEGYSVSREKKERFSLILESASTNQTSMYLCASSTRRGSSYEQYFGPGTRLTVT.

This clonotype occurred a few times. CDR3 in DNA: TGTGCCAGCACTCAACAGGGTTTCAGGGATGGCTACACCTTC. It is translated as CASTQQGFRDGYTF. The chain couples TRBV28 to TRBJ1-2; perhaps TRBD1 as D (6 bases). CDR1 is MDHEN, CDR2 SYDVKM, per germline. V shed 7 bases and J shed 6 bases, with 18 bases lying between them. CDR3 size: 14 residues.

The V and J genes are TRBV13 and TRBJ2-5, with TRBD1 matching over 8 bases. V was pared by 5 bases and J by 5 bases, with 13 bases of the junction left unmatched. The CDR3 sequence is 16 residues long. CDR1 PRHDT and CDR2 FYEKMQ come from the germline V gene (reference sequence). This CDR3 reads CASSLAPGGADETQYF. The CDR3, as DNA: TGTGCCAGCAGCCTGGCCCCAGGGGGCGCGGATGAGACCCAGTACTTC.

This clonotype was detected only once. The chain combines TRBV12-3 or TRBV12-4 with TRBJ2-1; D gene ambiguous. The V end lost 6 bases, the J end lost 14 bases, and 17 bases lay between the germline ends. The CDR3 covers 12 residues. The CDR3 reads CASRDGPTAEFF. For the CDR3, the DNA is TGTGCCAGCAGGGACGGACCCACTGCGGAGTTCTTC.

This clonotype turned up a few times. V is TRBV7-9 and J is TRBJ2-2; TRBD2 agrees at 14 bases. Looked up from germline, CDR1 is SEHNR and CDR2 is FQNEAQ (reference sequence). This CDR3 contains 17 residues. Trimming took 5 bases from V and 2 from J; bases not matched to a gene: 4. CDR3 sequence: CASSPGLAGGNTGELFF. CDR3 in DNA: TGTGCCAGCAGCCCCGGACTAGCGGGGGGCAACACCGGGGAGCTGTTTTTT.

The CDR3 spells CASSPLLWAVDGYTF. CDR3 nucleotide sequence: TGTGCCAGCAGCCCGCTCCTGTGGGCGGTTGACGGCTACACCTTC. This rearrangement joins TRBV7-9 to TRBJ1-2; the D is unclear. V lost 5 bases, J lost 8 bases, and 21 bases lay in between. The CDR3 has 15 residues. CDR1 is SEHNR and CDR2 is FQNEAQ in the germline V gene (reference sequence). Full variable domain (remainder filled in from reference TRBV7-9 and TRBJ1-2): DTGVSQNPRHKITKRGQNVTFRCDPISEHNRLYWYRQTLGQGPEFLTYFQNEAQLEKSRLLSDRFSAERPKGSFSTLEIQRTEQGDSAMYLCASSPLLWAVDGYTFGSGTRLTVV.

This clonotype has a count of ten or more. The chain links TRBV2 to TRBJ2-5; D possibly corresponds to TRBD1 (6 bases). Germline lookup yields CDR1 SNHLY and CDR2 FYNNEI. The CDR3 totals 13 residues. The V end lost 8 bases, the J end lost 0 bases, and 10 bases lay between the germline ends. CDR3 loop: CASQGTNQETQYF. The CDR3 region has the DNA TGTGCCAGCCAAGGGACAAACCAAGAGACCCAGTACTTC.

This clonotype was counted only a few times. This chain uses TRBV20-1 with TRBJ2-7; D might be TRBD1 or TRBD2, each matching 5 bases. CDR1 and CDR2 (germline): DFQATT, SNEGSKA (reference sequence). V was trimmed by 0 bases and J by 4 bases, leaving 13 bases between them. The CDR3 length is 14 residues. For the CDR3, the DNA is TGCAGTGCTAGAGATCGGGACGGACCTTACGAGCAGTACTTC. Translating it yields CSARDRDGPYEQYF.

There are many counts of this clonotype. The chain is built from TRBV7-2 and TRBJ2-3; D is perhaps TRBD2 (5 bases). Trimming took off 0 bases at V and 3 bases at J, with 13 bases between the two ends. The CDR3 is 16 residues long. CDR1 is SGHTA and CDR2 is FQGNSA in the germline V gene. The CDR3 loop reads CASSLAIGGATDTQYF. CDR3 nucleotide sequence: TGTGCCAGCAGCTTAGCGATCGGAGGAGCGACAGATACGCAGTATTTT. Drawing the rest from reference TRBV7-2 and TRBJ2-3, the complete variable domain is GAGVSQSPSNKVTEKGKDVELRCDPISGHTALYWYRQSLGQGLEFLIYFQGNSAPDKSGLPSDRFSAERTGGSVSTLTIQRTQQEDSAVYLCASSLAIGGATDTQYFGPGTRLTVL.

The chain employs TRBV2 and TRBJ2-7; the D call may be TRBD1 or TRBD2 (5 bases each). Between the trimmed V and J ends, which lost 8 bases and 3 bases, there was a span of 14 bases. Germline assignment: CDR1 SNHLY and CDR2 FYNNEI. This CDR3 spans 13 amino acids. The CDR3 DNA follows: TGTGCCAGCTATGGGACGGCGGACTACGAGCAGTACTTC. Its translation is CASYGTADYEQYF.